This T cell receptor (beta chain) is drawn from a study of T cell repertoires in cytomegalovirus infection. Germline V gene data show CDR1 as SEHNR and CDR2 as FQNEAQ (reference sequence). The trim removed 0 bases at V and 2 bases at J, leaving 13 bases unmatched. The CDR3 contains 18 residues. TCRdb itself ran the reads through MiXCR, one entry per CDR3 protein. The sample consists of hundreds of thousands of distinct CDR3 sequences, 20% to 25% of them appearing once. J is TRBJ2-7 and V is TRBV7-9; 7 bases fit TRBD1. The specimen was CD8+ T cells from PBMCs. The clonotype was recovered from a human donor in good health (CMV status not recorded). Some clones in this sample may be carry-over from other donors' samples. The CDR3 DNA sequence: TGTGCCAGCAGCTTAGCCGGAGGTGACAGGGCTGTCCCCTACGAGCAGTACGTC. It specifies CASSLAGGDRAVPYEQYV.